This TCR beta chain was identified during a study of preoperative IRX-2 immunotherapy in early breast cancer. Assay used: immunoSEQ multiplex PCR; TCRdb lists only in-frame clones, some missing. The sample lists more than 20,000 clones; about 75% were seen once. The treatment is: preoperative locoregional IRX-2 cytokine immunotherapy. Samples came from a phase Ib trial of preoperative locoregional IRX-2 cytokine immunotherapy. This CDR3 region has 14 residues. Germline V gives CDR1 SGHRS, CDR2 YFSETQ. V was clipped by 2 bases and J by 1 base, with 9 bases between them. The chain carries TRBV5-1 and TRBJ2-5; TRBD2 might be the D (5 bases). This sample comprised lymph node tissue, obtained after IRX-2 immunotherapy. The TCR was taken from a human donor with breast cancer. DNA of the CDR3: TGCGCCAGCAGCTTAGGCCTAGCCCAAGAGACCCAGTACTTC. Its translation is CASSLGLAQETQYF.